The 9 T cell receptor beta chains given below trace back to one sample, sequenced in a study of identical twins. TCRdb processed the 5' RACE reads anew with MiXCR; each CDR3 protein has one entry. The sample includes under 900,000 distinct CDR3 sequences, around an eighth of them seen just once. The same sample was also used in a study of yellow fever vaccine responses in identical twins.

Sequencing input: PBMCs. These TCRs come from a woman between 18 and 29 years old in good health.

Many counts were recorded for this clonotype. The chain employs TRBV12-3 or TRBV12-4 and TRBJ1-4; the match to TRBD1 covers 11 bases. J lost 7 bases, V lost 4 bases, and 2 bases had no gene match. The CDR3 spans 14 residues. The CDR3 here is CASSWGQGGEKLFF. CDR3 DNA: TGTGCCAGCAGTTGGGGACAGGGGGGTGAAAAACTGTTTTTT.

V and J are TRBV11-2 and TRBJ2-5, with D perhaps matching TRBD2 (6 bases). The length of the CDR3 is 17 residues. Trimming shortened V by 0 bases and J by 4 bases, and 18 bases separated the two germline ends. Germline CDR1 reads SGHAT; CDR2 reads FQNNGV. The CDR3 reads CASSLESGVVSGETQYF. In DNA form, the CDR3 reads TGTGCCAGCAGCTTAGAGTCGGGAGTGGTCTCGGGAGAGACCCAGTACTTC.

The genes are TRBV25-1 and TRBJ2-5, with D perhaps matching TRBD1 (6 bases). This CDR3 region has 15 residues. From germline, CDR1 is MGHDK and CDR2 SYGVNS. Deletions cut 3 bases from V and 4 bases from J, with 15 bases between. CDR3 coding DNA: TGTGCCAGCAGTGACGGGACATCTAGCCGAGAGACCCAGTACTTC. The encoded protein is CASSDGTSSRETQYF.

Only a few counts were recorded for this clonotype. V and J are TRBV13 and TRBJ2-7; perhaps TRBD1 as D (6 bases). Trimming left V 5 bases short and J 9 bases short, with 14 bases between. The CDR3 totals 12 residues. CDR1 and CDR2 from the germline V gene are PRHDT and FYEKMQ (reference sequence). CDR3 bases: TGTGCCAGCAGCCCTACCCAAGGGGGGCAGTACTTC. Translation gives CASSPTQGGQYF.

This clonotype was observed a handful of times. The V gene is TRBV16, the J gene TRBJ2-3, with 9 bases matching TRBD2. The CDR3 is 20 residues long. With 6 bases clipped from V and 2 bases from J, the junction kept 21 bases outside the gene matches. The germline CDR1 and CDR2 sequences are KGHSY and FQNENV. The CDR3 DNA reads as TGTGCCAGCAGTCCCCCGGTCCTAGCGGGGTTTCCTACAGACACAGATACGCAGTATTTT. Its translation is CASSPPVLAGFPTDTDTQYF. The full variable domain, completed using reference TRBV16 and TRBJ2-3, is GEEVAQTPKHLVRGEGQKAKLYCAPIKGHSYVFWYQQVLKNEFKFLISFQNENVFDETGMPKERFSAKCLPNSPCSLEIQATKLEDSAVYFCASSPPVLAGFPTDTDTQYFGPGTRLTVL.

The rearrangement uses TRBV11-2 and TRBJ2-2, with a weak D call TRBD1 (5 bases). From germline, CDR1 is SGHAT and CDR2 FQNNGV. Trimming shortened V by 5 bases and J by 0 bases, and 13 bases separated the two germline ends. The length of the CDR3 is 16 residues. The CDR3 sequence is CASSGPGHSNTGELFF. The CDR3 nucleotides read TGTGCCAGCAGCGGCCCCGGACACTCGAACACCGGGGAGCTGTTTTTT.

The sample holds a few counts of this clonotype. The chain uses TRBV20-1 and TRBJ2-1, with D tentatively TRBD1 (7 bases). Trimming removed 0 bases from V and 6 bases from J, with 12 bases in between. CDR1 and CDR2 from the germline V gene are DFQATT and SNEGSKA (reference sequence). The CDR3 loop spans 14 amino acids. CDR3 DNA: TGCAGTGCTAGAGAGACAGGGACTCCCAATGAGCAGTTCTTC. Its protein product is CSARETGTPNEQFF.

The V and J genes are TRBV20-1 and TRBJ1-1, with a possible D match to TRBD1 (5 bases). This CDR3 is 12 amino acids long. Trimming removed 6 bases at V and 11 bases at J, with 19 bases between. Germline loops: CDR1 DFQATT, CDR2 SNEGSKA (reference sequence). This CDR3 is CSANRDLTEAFF. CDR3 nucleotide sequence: TGCAGTGCAAACCGGGACCTTACGGAGGCTTTCTTT.

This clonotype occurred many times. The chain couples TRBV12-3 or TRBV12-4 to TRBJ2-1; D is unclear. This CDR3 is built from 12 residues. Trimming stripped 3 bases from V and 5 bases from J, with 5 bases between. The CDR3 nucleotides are TGTGCCAGCAGTTTGGAAAACAATGAGCAGTTCTTC. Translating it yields CASSLENNEQFF.